This record covers a single TCR beta chain. Antigen specificity is unknown. Reverse transcribed after extraction, RNA yielded cDNA as the sequencing template. Produced via immunoSEQ multiplex PCR; TCRdb's table is partial and in-frame only. This table has some 30,000 clones, more than 60% appearing once. Looked up from germline, CDR1 is ENHRY and CDR2 is SYGVKD. J gave up 9 bases and V 5 bases, and 8 bases lay outside the gene matches. The CDR3 sequence is 16 residues long. The data belong to a study of CD8+ T cells in alopecia areata. Whole-study results and caveats: Resident alphabeta T cells of normal skin are also sequenced in scalp samples.

The chain couples TRBV10-3 to TRBJ2-1, with TRBD2 matching 15 bases. The TCR was taken from a human donor with alopecia areata. The sequenced sample was NKG2D-low CD8+ T cells sorted from blood. CDR3 DNA: TGTGCCATCAGTTCCGGGACTAGCGGGAGGTGGGTTGAGCAGTTCTTC. Protein sequence: CAISSGTSGRWVEQFF.